This TCR beta chain was identified during a study of blood T cell repertoires in COVID-19. Study overall: Sites across the United States, Italy and Spain contributed samples from acute and convalescent COVID-19. Sample material is recorded as cDNA or gDNA derived from T cells, B-cell-depleted T cells, or PBMCs.

The CDR3 covers 14 residues. V lost 8 bases and J lost 4; bases outside the gene matches: 9. CDR1 and CDR2 (germline): MNHEY, SVGAGI. Original methodology: Estimates of nucleated cell counts were drawn from the amplification of reference gene primers. TCRdb's table, derived via immunoSEQ multiplex PCR, lists solely in-frame clones and lacks some. The V and J calls and clone size are taken from that table; D and trimming were inferred from the DNA. The sample lists about 140,000 clones; roughly four fifths were seen once. The source material was peripheral blood. The TCR was taken from an elderly woman with active or convalescent COVID-19. The chain is built from TRBV6-5 and TRBJ1-2, with 8 bases matching TRBD1. The CDR3 DNA reads as TGTGCCAGCTTTACGACAGGGGCTGGCTATGGCTACACCTTC. Protein product: CASFTTGAGYGYTF.